This TCR beta chain was found in a study of cytomegalovirus exposure and HLA in healthy donors. Regarding the study as a whole: A highly shared variant cluster was judged a likely technical artifact.

The CDR3 contains 14 residues. Germline-derived CDR1 and CDR2 are GTSNPN and SVGIG (reference sequence). Trimming cost V 2 bases and J 5 bases, with 12 bases left between them. Primers for the PCR totalled 60 Vbeta and 13 Jbeta. Only in-frame clones appear in the TCRdb table, and some are missing; sequencing was by immunoSEQ multiplex PCR. The sample includes some 120,000 clones, around two thirds of them seen just once. About this clone: Antigen specificity is unknown.

Specimen: PBMCs. The chain carries TRBV30 and TRBJ1-4; no firm D call. The source of this sequence is a man in his fifties or sixties in good health and CMV-seropositive. CDR3 in DNA: TGTGCCTGGAGTTTTTCCCTCGGGAATGAAAAACTGTTTTTT. Protein sequence: CAWSFSLGNEKLFF.